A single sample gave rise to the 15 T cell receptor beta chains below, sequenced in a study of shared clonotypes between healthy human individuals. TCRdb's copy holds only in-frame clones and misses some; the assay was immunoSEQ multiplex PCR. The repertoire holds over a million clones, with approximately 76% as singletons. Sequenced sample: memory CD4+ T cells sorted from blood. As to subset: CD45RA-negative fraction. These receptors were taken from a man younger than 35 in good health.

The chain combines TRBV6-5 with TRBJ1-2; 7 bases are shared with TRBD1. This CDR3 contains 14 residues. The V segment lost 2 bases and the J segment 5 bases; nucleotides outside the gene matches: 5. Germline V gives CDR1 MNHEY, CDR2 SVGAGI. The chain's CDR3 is CASSYGGGGYGYTF. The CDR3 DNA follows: TGTGCCAGCAGTTACGGAGGGGGCGGATATGGCTACACCTTC.

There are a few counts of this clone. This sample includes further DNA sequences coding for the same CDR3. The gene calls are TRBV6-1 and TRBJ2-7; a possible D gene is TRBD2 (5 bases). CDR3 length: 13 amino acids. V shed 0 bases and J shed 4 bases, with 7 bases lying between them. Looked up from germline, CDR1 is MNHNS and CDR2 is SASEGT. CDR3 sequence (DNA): TGTGCCAGCAGTGAAGCGTCGGGGTACGAGCAGTACTTC. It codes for CASSEASGYEQYF.

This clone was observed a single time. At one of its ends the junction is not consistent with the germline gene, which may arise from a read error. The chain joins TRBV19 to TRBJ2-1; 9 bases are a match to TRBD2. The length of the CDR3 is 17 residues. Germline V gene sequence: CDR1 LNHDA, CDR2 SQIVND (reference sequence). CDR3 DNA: TGTGCCAGTAGCACAGTCACCGGGACTAGCCACCGCCCTGAGGAGTTCTTC. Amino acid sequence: CASSTVTGTSHRPEEFF.

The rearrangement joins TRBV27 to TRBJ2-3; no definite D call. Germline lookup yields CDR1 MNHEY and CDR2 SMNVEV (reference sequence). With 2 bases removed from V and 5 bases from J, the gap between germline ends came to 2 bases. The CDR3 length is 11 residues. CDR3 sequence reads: CASSLRDTQYF. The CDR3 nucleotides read TGTGCCAGCAGTTTAAGAGATACGCAGTATTTT.

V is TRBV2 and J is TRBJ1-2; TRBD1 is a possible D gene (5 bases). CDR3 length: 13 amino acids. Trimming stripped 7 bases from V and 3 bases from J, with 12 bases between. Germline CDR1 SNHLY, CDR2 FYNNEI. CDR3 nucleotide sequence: TGTGCCAGCAAGAGGGGTAGTGACTATGGCTACACCTTC. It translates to CASKRGSDYGYTF.

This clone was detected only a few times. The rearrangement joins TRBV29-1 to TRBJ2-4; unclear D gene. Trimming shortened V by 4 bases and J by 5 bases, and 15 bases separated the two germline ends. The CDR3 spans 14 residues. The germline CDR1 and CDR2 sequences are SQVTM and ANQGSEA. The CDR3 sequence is CSVGGQSGQNIQYF. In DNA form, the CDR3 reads TGCAGCGTTGGAGGCCAGAGTGGCCAAAACATTCAGTACTTC.

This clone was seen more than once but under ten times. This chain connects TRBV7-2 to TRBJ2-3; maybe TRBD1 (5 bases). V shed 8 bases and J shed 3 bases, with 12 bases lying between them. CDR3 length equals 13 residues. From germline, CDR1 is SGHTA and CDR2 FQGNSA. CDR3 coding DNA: TGTGCCAGCTCGCAGGGTGCAACAGATACGCAGTATTTT. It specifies CASSQGATDTQYF.

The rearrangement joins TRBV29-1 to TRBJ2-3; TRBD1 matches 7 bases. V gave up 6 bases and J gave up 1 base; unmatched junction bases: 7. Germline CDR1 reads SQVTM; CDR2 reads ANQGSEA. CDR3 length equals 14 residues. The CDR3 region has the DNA TGCAGCGTGATACGTGGACAGGGCACAGATACGCAGTATTTT. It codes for CSVIRGQGTDTQYF.

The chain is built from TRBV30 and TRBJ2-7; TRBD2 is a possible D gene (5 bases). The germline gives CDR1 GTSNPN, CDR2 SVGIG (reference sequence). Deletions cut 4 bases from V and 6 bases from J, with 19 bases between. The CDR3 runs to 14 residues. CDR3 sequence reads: CAWKGTSKSGEQYF. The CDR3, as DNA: TGTGCCTGGAAGGGAACTAGTAAATCGGGCGAGCAGTACTTC.

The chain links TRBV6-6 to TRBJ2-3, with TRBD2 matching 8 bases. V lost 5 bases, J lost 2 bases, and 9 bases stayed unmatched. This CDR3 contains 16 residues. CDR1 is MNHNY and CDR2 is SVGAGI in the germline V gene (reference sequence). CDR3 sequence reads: CASSPRGGGPTDTQYF. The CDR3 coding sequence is TGTGCCAGCAGTCCCCGGGGGGGAGGCCCCACAGATACGCAGTATTTT.

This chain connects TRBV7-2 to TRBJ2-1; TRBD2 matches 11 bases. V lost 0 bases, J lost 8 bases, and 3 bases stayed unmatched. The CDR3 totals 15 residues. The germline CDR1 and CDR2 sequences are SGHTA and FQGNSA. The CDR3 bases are TGTGCCAGCAGCTTAGCTAGCGGGAGGGCGGATGAGCAGTTCTTC. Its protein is CASSLASGRADEQFF.

The CDR3 DNA follows: TGCGCCAGCAGACCAGGACTAGCGGGGGTGTACTACAATGAGCAGTTCTTC. It translates to CASRPGLAGVYYNEQFF. The chain links TRBV4-1 to TRBJ2-1, with 13 bases lining up with TRBD2. Germline trimming cut 6 bases from V and 3 bases from J; bases unmatched to any gene: 8. Germline CDR1 reads MGHRA; CDR2 reads YSYEKL. The CDR3 has 17 residues.

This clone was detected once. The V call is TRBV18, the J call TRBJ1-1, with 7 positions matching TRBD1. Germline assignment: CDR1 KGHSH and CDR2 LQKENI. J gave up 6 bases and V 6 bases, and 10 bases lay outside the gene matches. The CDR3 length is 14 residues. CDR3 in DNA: TGTGCCAGCTCGCCGACAGGGAGGGGCGCTGAAGCTTTCTTT. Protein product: CASSPTGRGAEAFF.

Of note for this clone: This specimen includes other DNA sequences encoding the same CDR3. The CDR3 coding sequence is TGTGCCAGCAGCTTGGCCACAGATACGCAGTATTTT. Amino acid sequence: CASSLATDTQYF. V and J are TRBV5-6 and TRBJ2-3; no clear D. V gave up 0 bases and J gave up 2 bases, with 1 base separating them. Germline V gene lookup returns CDR1 SGHDT and CDR2 YYEEEE. The CDR3 is 12 amino acids. Full variable domain (missing parts from reference TRBV5-6 and TRBJ2-3): DAGVTQSPTHLIKTRGQQVTLRCSPKSGHDTVSWYQQALGQGPQFIFQYYEEEERQRGNFPDRFSGHQFPNYSSELNVNALLLGDSALYLCASSLATDTQYFGPGTRLTVL.

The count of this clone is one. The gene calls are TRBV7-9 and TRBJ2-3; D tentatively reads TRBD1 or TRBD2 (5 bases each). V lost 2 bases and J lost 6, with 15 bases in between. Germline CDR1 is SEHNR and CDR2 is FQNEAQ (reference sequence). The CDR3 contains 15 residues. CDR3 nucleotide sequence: TGTGCCAGCAGCTTAACTGGCGGGTCAGGGGATACGCAGTATTTT. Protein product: CASSLTGGSGDTQYF. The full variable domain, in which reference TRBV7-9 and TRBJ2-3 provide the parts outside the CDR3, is DTGVSQNPRHKITKRGQNVTFRCDPISEHNRLYWYRQTLGQGPEFLTYFQNEAQLEKSRLLSDRFSAERPKGSFSTLEIQRTEQGDSAMYLCASSLTGGSGDTQYFGPGTRLTVL.